Reported below is one TCR beta chain. This sample is drawn from a study of blood T cells in healthy people across ages. Primers used in a second PCR of about 6 to 11 cycles were a sample-barcoded 5' primer and a J-beta primer mix. The authors tagged each cDNA molecule using a template-switch adaptor with 12 random nucleotides. A single record per CDR3 protein comes from TCRdb applying MiXCR to the 5' RACE reads. The profile shows around 1,000,000 distinct CDR3 sequences, roughly 24% of them singletons. Per germline, CDR1 SNHLY and CDR2 FYNNEI. Trimming removed 7 bases at V and 7 bases at J, with 20 bases between. CDR3 size: 15 residues. The same data also contributed to another study, on T cells of mothers and their children. That publication notes: Thymic selection shapes TCR recombination output in related pairs, and it does so similarly in unrelated pairs.

The sequenced sample consisted of blood. The V and J genes are TRBV2 and TRBJ2-1, with a tentative D call TRBD2 (6 bases). This clonotype was sampled from a girl aged 2-10 years in good health. CDR3 sequence: CASTIRETSGNEQFF. CDR3 nucleotide sequence: TGTGCCAGCACGATACGAGAGACGAGCGGGAATGAGCAGTTCTTC.